The 9 T cell receptor beta chains presented below share a single source sample, sequenced in a study of patients and donors after allogeneic stem cell transplantation (dated by TCRdb to 2018 to 2020). The library was generated by RT-PCR. Sequenced using a NextSeq 550. TCRdb reprocessed the public reads (quality trimming at Q25 with fastp, clone calling with MiXCR) and kept in-frame beta chains. Identical CDR3 proteins give one entry, which carries the most common genes and DNA. The sample data list about 960,000 distinct CDR3 sequences, and 18% of these were observed just once. Clones ranked in the top ten supply 5% to 6.5% of the sample. Sequencing was performed on blood, either unsorted or a sorted T cell fraction (not recorded which). The receptors derive from a human donor who was either an allogeneic HSCT recipient or a stem cell or donor lymphocyte infusion donor (not recorded which). It is not recorded whose cells these are; they may come from a transplant donor.

This clonotype was seen only a few times. This chain links TRBV4-1 with TRBJ1-5; no reliable D call. This CDR3 spans 15 amino acids. From germline, CDR1 is MGHRA and CDR2 YSYEKL. V dropped 2 bases and J dropped 2 bases, with 10 bases sitting between them. CDR3 nucleotides: TGCGCCAGCAGCCAAATGAGGCCGGGCAATCAGCCCCAGCATTTT. Its translation: CASSQMRPGNQPQHF.

This clonotype has a handful of counts. V and J are TRBV20-1 and TRBJ2-7; possible D gene TRBD1, 5 bases. Deletions cut 0 bases from V and 2 bases from J, with 17 bases between. The CDR3 totals 16 residues. Germline CDR1 and CDR2: DFQATT and SNEGSKA (reference sequence). The CDR3 region has the DNA TGCAGTGCTAGAGACCCTGTTAGGGGTGGCACCTACGAGCAGTACTTC. Encoded protein: CSARDPVRGGTYEQYF.

The gene calls are TRBV12-3 or TRBV12-4 and TRBJ2-3; 7 nucleotides agree with TRBD2. Losses at the gene ends were 5 bases for V and 5 bases for J; bases not matched to a gene: 10. This CDR3 contains 15 residues. In nucleotides, the CDR3 is TGTGCCAGCAGTATACACCGCGGGGAGGGAGATACGCAGTATTTT. It specifies CASSIHRGEGDTQYF.

This clonotype showed up just a few times. The J gene is TRBJ2-1, the V gene TRBV7-2; D remains ambiguous. The CDR3 totals 14 residues. With 6 bases removed from V and 8 bases from J, the gap between germline ends came to 17 bases. Germline values: CDR1 SGHTA, CDR2 FQGNSA. The CDR3 here is CASRKSPSTDEQFF. The CDR3 DNA reads TGTGCCAGCAGGAAAAGCCCGAGTACCGATGAGCAGTTCTTC.

The V and J genes are TRBV27 and TRBJ1-1; possible D gene TRBD1, 6 bases. Deletions cut 7 bases from V and 0 bases from J, with 12 bases between. This CDR3 is built from 14 residues. Germline loops: CDR1 MNHEY, CDR2 SMNVEV (reference sequence). CDR3 in DNA: TGTGCCAGCACTGGAGGGGGGGTGAACACTGAAGCTTTCTTT. It encodes CASTGGGVNTEAFF.

This clonotype was seen a few times. CDR3 sequence (DNA): TGCAGTGCTCGATCCGGGACAGGGGGCCCCGGGGAGCTGTTTTTT. Translation: CSARSGTGGPGELFF. V is TRBV20-1 and J is TRBJ2-2, with 12 bases matching TRBD1. Germline loops: CDR1 DFQATT, CDR2 SNEGSKA (reference sequence). CDR3 length equals 15 residues. Trimming took 5 bases from V and 6 from J; bases not matched to a gene: 7.

There are a few counts of this clonotype. This sequence joins TRBV6-1 and TRBJ2-5, with a weak D call TRBD1 (6 bases). Germline V gives CDR1 MNHNS, CDR2 SASEGT. The CDR3 totals 14 residues. V was shortened by 8 bases and J by 2 bases, with 15 bases between the two germline ends. The CDR3 loop is CASSQGQPQETQYF. The DNA for the CDR3 is TGTGCCAGCTCTCAAGGACAGCCTCAAGAGACCCAGTACTTC.

This clonotype came up a few times. J is TRBJ2-2 and V is TRBV30, with 8 bases identical to TRBD2. With 5 bases clipped from V and 3 bases from J, the junction kept 8 bases outside the gene matches. CDR3 length equals 15 residues. Germline CDR1 is GTSNPN and CDR2 is SVGIG (reference sequence). CDR3 residues: CAWGSGGVHTGELFF. CDR3 nucleotide sequence: TGTGCCTGGGGGAGCGGGGGCGTTCACACCGGGGAGCTGTTTTTT.

This chain uses TRBV20-1 with TRBJ1-6; tentatively, D is TRBD1 (5 bases). Trimming left V 6 bases short and J 5 bases short, with 14 bases between. The CDR3 loop spans 14 amino acids. Germline V gene sequence: CDR1 DFQATT, CDR2 SNEGSKA (reference sequence). CDR3 coding DNA: TGCAGTGCCCCCCCACAGGCAGATAATTCACCCCTCCACTTT. Translated, it gives CSAPPQADNSPLHF.